This entry lists 22 T cell receptor beta chains sequenced from one sample in a study of T cells in localized non-small cell lung cancer. Data came from immunoSEQ multiplex PCR; TCRdb stores just in-frame clones and leaves some out. Among tens of thousands of clones, 88% were seen once, and the ten largest hold 20% to 25%. Material: peripheral blood, obtained before any cancer treatment. These receptor sequences come from a woman aged 40-75 years with stage I squamous cell lung carcinoma.

J is TRBJ1-1 and V is TRBV2, with D possibly TRBD1 on 6 matching bases. The germline V and J ends were trimmed by 6 bases and 1 base, with 9 bases remaining between them. Germline assignment: CDR1 SNHLY and CDR2 FYNNEI. The CDR3 has 13 amino acids. The CDR3 region is CASSRGENTEAFF. CDR3 nucleotides: TGTGCCAGCAGCAGGGGCGAGAACACTGAAGCTTTCTTT.

This rearrangement joins TRBV28 to TRBJ1-2; TRBD1 matches 10 bases. V was clipped by 6 bases and J by 8 bases; unmatched bases: 9. Germline V lookup: CDR1 MDHEN, CDR2 SYDVKM. The CDR3 totals 14 residues. The CDR3 loop is CASSQGQGVYGYTF. The CDR3 DNA follows: TGTGCCAGCAGCCAAGGACAGGGGGTTTACGGCTACACCTTC.

CDR3 sequence reads: CASRDYPRLQETQYF. In nucleotides, the CDR3 is TGCGCCAGCAGGGACTACCCTAGACTTCAAGAGACCCAGTACTTC. This chain joins TRBV10-2 and TRBJ2-5, with D possibly matching TRBD2 (6 bases). This CDR3 has 15 amino acids. Germline loops: CDR1 WSHSY, CDR2 SAAADI. Trimming took off 6 bases at V and 2 bases at J, with 16 bases between the two ends.

CDR3 in amino acids: CASSFDRGDVAFF. CDR3 in DNA: TGTGCCAGCAGTTTCGACAGGGGGGACGTAGCTTTCTTT. The chain uses TRBV6-5 and TRBJ1-1, with 9 bases matching TRBD1. The CDR3 contains 13 residues. CDR1 is MNHEY and CDR2 is SVGAGI in the germline V gene. Trimming took 4 bases from V and 10 from J; bases not matched to a gene: 7.

V gene TRBV11-3 combines with J gene TRBJ2-1, with D perhaps being TRBD1 or TRBD2 (5 bases each). The germline gives CDR1 SGHNT, CDR2 YENEEA. Trimming left V 0 bases short and J 7 bases short, with 19 bases between. This CDR3 region has 17 residues. The CDR3 reads CASSLDSRPGLHNEQFF. For the CDR3, the DNA is TGTGCCAGCAGCTTAGATTCGAGGCCGGGGCTCCATAATGAGCAGTTCTTC.

V is TRBV25-1 and J is TRBJ1-6; the D is unclear. This CDR3 comprises 13 residues. V shed 4 bases and J shed 9 bases, with 10 bases lying between them. Per germline, CDR1 MGHDK and CDR2 SYGVNS. The CDR3 nucleotides are TGTGCCAGCAGTGCCTCAGGAAGTTCACCCCTCCACTTT. This encodes CASSASGSSPLHF.

This chain joins TRBV7-2 and TRBJ1-6; D gene unclear. Trimming removed 1 base from V and 0 bases from J, with 10 bases in between. Germline V CDR1 and CDR2: SGHTA, FQGNSA. The CDR3 length is 17 residues. This CDR3 is CASSLGWSGSYNSPLHF. The CDR3 bases are TGTGCCAGCAGCTTAGGATGGTCAGGCTCCTATAATTCACCCCTCCACTTT. Variable domain in full (rest from reference TRBV7-2 and TRBJ1-6): GAGVSQSPSNKVTEKGKDVELRCDPISGHTALYWYRQSLGQGLEFLIYFQGNSAPDKSGLPSDRFSAERTGGSVSTLTIQRTQQEDSAVYLCASSLGWSGSYNSPLHFGNGTRLTVT.

V gene TRBV9 combines with J gene TRBJ2-3; TRBD1 aligns across 7 bases. Germline V gene data show CDR1 as SGDLS and CDR2 as YYNGEE. The J segment lost 9 bases and the V segment lost 3 bases, leaving 4 bases of the junction unmatched. The length of the CDR3 is 12 residues. CDR3 DNA: TGTGCCAGCAGCGCAGACAGGGAAACGCAGTATTTT. Translation: CASSADRETQYF.

The chain is built from TRBV5-1 and TRBJ2-7; tentatively, D is TRBD2 (6 bases). V shed 3 bases and J shed 3 bases, with 10 bases lying between them. The germline V gene has CDR1 SGHRS and CDR2 YFSETQ. This CDR3 spans 13 amino acids. The CDR3 sequence is CASSWNSGYEQYF. CDR3 sequence (DNA): TGCGCCAGCAGCTGGAATAGCGGCTACGAGCAGTACTTC.

J is TRBJ2-2 and V is TRBV5-1, with 10 bases aligning to TRBD2. Germline V gives CDR1 SGHRS, CDR2 YFSETQ. The CDR3 spans 17 residues. Germline trimming cut 0 bases from V and 5 bases from J; bases unmatched to any gene: 7. CDR3 nucleotides: TGCGCCAGCAGCTTGGCCCAGCGGGGGGGCCGAACCGGGGAGCTGTTTTTT. This gives the protein CASSLAQRGGRTGELFF.

This chain uses TRBV27 with TRBJ1-1; tentative D call: TRBD1 (5 bases). V gave up 0 bases and J gave up 4 bases, with 15 bases separating them. The CDR3 loop spans 16 amino acids. The germline V gene has CDR1 MNHEY and CDR2 SMNVEV (reference sequence). CDR3 nucleotides: TGTGCCAGCAGTTTATCTCGGGGCAGGGTAGGCACTGAAGCTTTCTTT. Translated, it gives CASSLSRGRVGTEAFF.

The chain uses TRBV9 and TRBJ1-2; D might be TRBD1 (6 bases). Trimming took 4 bases from V and 2 from J, leaving 12 bases between them. There are 14 residues in the CDR3. In germline, CDR1 is SGDLS, CDR2 YYNGEE. The CDR3 spells CASSPGRGNYGYTF. CDR3 nucleotides: TGTGCCAGCAGCCCTGGGAGGGGGAACTATGGCTACACCTTC. Full variable domain (rest looked up from reference TRBV9 and TRBJ1-2): DSGVTQTPKHLITATGQRVTLRCSPRSGDLSVYWYQQSLDQGLQFLIQYYNGEERAKGNILERFSAQQFPDLHSELNLSSLELGDSALYFCASSPGRGNYGYTFGSGTRLTVV.

This chain links TRBV4-2 with TRBJ1-4; no clear D. The germline V gene has CDR1 LGHNA and CDR2 YNFKEQ. The CDR3 consists of 16 residues. V was clipped by 0 bases and J by 5 bases, with 13 bases between them. CDR3 residues: CASSQETGRRNEKLFF. The CDR3 region has the DNA TGTGCCAGCAGCCAAGAGACGGGGAGGAGGAATGAAAAACTGTTTTTT.

The V gene is TRBV5-8, the J gene TRBJ2-1; the D gene is possibly TRBD2 (5 bases). Between the trimmed V and J ends, which lost 0 bases and 9 bases, there was a span of 10 bases. The CDR3 runs 13 residues. The germline gives CDR1 SGHTS, CDR2 YDEGEE. The CDR3 DNA reads TGTGCCAGCAGCTTGGTTGAGGGCCGTGAGCAGTTCTTC. Amino acid sequence: CASSLVEGREQFF. Full variable domain (missing parts from reference TRBV5-8 and TRBJ2-1): EAGVTQSPTHLIKTRGQQATLRCSPISGHTSVYWYQQALGLGLQFLLWYDEGEERNRGNFPPRFSGRQFPNYSSELNVNALELEDSALYLCASSLVEGREQFFGPGTRLTVL.

The CDR3 sequence: CASSLTASTDTQYF. The CDR3 DNA reads TGTGCCAGCAGCTTGACAGCGTCTACAGATACGCAGTATTTT. The chain links TRBV7-6 to TRBJ2-3; TRBD1 might be the D (5 bases). Trimming removed 3 bases at V and 3 bases at J, with 10 bases between. The length of the CDR3 is 14 residues. Germline lookup yields CDR1 SGHVS and CDR2 FNYEAQ.

V is TRBV5-1 and J is TRBJ1-5; TRBD1 is a possible D gene (5 bases). The CDR3 sequence is 14 residues long. Germline V gives CDR1 SGHRS, CDR2 YFSETQ. Trimming cost V 0 bases and J 2 bases, with 6 bases left between them. Here the CDR3 reads CASSLEGGNQPQHF. The CDR3 bases are TGCGCCAGCAGCTTGGAAGGGGGCAATCAGCCCCAGCATTTT.

The chain employs TRBV5-8 and TRBJ1-1; 7 nucleotides line up with TRBD1. This CDR3 is 11 amino acids long. Germline V gene lookup returns CDR1 SGHTS and CDR2 YDEGEE. V lost 1 base and J lost 11; bases outside the gene matches: 2. In DNA, the CDR3 is TGTGCCAGCAGCTTGCTCAGGGGGGCTTTCTTT. It yields the protein CASSLLRGAFF. Based on the CDR3 plus reference TRBV5-8 and TRBJ1-1, the full variable domain is EAGVTQSPTHLIKTRGQQATLRCSPISGHTSVYWYQQALGLGLQFLLWYDEGEERNRGNFPPRFSGRQFPNYSSELNVNALELEDSALYLCASSLLRGAFFGQGTRLTVV.

This chain links TRBV4-2 with TRBJ1-5; D is unclear. This CDR3 contains 17 residues. Germline lookup yields CDR1 LGHNA and CDR2 YNFKEQ. V was trimmed by 0 bases and J by 0 bases, leaving 12 bases between them. The CDR3 protein is CASSQDTTVNSNQPQHF. The CDR3 nucleotides read TGTGCCAGCAGCCAAGACACAACAGTGAATAGCAATCAGCCCCAGCATTTT.

The gene calls are TRBV6-4 and TRBJ1-5; the D is unclear. Germline CDR1 MRHNA, CDR2 SNTAGT. The CDR3 has 15 residues. V was cut by 3 bases and J by 4 bases, with 13 bases left in between. The CDR3 spells CASSETFGRNQPQHF. CDR3 bases: TGTGCCAGCAGTGAAACCTTCGGCAGAAATCAGCCCCAGCATTTT.

The V and J genes are TRBV25-1 and TRBJ1-1, with TRBD1 as a possible D gene (6 bases). V dropped 10 bases and J dropped 5 bases, with 11 bases sitting between them. The CDR3 is 11 residues long. The germline V gene has CDR1 MGHDK and CDR2 SYGVNS. The CDR3 nucleotides read TGTGCCACAGGGGAGAGGACTGAAGCTTTCTTT. The encoded protein is CATGERTEAFF.

This clone was found a few times. The rearrangement uses TRBV4-1 and TRBJ1-2, with 8 bases aligning to TRBD1. Germline V CDR1 and CDR2: MGHRA, YSYEKL. The V gene end was trimmed by 4 bases and the J gene end by 4 bases; junction bases not matched to a gene: 8. The CDR3 sequence is 15 residues long. The CDR3 nucleotides are TGCGCCAGCAGCCCCATGGGACAGGCAATCTATGGCTACACCTTC. Its translation: CASSPMGQAIYGYTF.

The J gene is TRBJ1-5, the V gene TRBV10-2; tentatively, D is TRBD1 (5 bases). The germline V gene encodes CDR1 WSHSY and CDR2 SAAADI. The CDR3 has 13 amino acids. The germline V and J ends were trimmed by 7 bases and 6 bases, with 13 bases remaining between them. CDR3 nucleotide sequence: TGCGCCAGCACGACGACAGAGCGTCAGCCCCAGCATTTT. Its translation is CASTTTERQPQHF.